This T cell receptor beta chain was retrieved from a study of control samples from healthy donors and cancer patients. V gave up 5 bases and J gave up 7 bases; unmatched junction bases: 11. The CDR3 loop spans 15 amino acids. Looked up from germline, CDR1 is MNHEY and CDR2 is SMNVEV (reference sequence). Produced via immunoSEQ multiplex PCR; TCRdb's table is partial and in-frame only. The repertoire holds over 150,000 clones, with 90% to 95% as singletons. The sequenced material came from blood. V and J are TRBV27 and TRBJ2-7; TRBD1 agrees at 10 bases. The sequence came from a woman in her late teens or twenties in good health. CDR3 sequence: CASSTTGQGLREQYF. For the CDR3, the DNA is TGTGCCAGCAGTACGACGGGACAGGGGTTAAGGGAGCAGTACTTC.